This TCR beta chain is drawn from a study of cytomegalovirus exposure and HLA in healthy donors. Notes on the study in general: What a later analysis reportedly showed was that an Asian-associated ancestry cluster had fewer N-insertions than the roughly 700-donor mean.

This clone was seen only once. What it recognizes is unknown. The PCR contained 60 Vbeta and 13 Jbeta primers. Repertoires were generated with immunoSEQ multiplex PCR, while TCRdb's copy carries only in-frame clones and drops some. The sample lists 60,000 to 75,000 clones; roughly four fifths were seen once. V lost 7 bases, J lost 2 bases, and 15 bases lay in between. The length of the CDR3 is 14 residues. In germline, CDR1 is MNHEY, CDR2 SVGAGI. These donors counted as nominally healthy when sampled, but unrecorded immune exposures were likely. Sequenced input: PBMCs. The TCR sequence derives from a woman in her sixties in good health and CMV-seropositive. The chain combines TRBV6-5 with TRBJ2-7, with TRBD2 as a possible D gene (6 bases). Here the CDR3 reads CASNRAGSAYEQYF. The CDR3 DNA follows: TGTGCCAGCAATCGAGCGGGTTCGGCCTACGAGCAGTACTTC.